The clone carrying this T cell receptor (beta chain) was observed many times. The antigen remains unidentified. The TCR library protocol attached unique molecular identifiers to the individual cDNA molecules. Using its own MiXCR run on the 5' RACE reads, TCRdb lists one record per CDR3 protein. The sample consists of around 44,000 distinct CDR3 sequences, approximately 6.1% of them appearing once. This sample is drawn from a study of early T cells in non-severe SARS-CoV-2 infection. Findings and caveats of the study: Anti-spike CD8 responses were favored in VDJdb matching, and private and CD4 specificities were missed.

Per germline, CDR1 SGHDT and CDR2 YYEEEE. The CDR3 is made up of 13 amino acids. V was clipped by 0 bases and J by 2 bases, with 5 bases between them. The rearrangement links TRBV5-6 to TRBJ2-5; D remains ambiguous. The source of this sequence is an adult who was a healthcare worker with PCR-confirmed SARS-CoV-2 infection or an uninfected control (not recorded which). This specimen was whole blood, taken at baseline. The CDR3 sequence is CASSLGGQETQYF. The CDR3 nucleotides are TGTGCCAGCAGCTTGGGTGGTCAAGAGACCCAGTACTTC.